This is a list of T cell receptor beta chains from one sample in a study of a mutant IDH1 vaccine in newly diagnosed glioma. TCRdb keeps only in-frame clones here, not all; method: immunoSEQ multiplex PCR. The top ten hold around 3.5% of the sample, which has more than 55,000 clones, less than 85% seen once. Which antigens these TCRs recognize remains unknown. The starting material was PBMCs, obtained from a glioma patient whose treatment included an IDH1 peptide vaccine. These receptors were obtained from a man aged 30 to 39 with glioma. CDR3s include the opening cysteine and the closing phenylalanine or tryptophan. A D gene is named only where the DNA matches it firmly. Expanded clones get a size class; other rows say once, few or many, or leave the size out.

13	TRBJ2-7	NA	TRBV5-6	NA	CASSLAGLGEQYF	TGTGCCAGCAGCTTGGCAGGGCTTGGTGAGCAGTACTTC
16	TRBJ2-2	NA	TRBV9	NA	CASSASSTAPPGELFF	TGTGCCAGCAGCGCATCATCTACCGCTCCGCCCGGGGAGCTGTTTTTT
14	TRBJ1-2	NA	TRBV29-1	TRBD1	CSVGTGTGSGGYTF	TGCAGCGTGGGGACAGGGACGGGATCAGGAGGCTACACCTTC
16	TRBJ2-2	NA	TRBV9	NA	CASSVWSHANTGELFF	TGTGCCAGCAGCGTATGGTCTCACGCGAACACCGGGGAGCTGTTTTTT
11	TRBJ2-1	NA	TRBV20-1	NA	CSGRSYNEQFF	TGCAGTGGCCGCTCCTACAATGAGCAGTTCTTC
13	TRBJ1-2	medium-sized	TRBV27	NA	CASSTYREAGYTF	TGTGCCAGCAGTACATACAGGGAAGCCGGCTACACCTTC
12	TRBJ1-6	NA	TRBV18	TRBD1	CASRGLNSPLHF	TGTGCCAGCAGGGGGCTGAATTCACCCCTCCACTTT
14	TRBJ2-7	NA	TRBV9	NA	CASSRELGADEQYF	TGTGCCAGCAGCCGAGAGTTGGGGGCGGACGAGCAGTACTTC
13	TRBJ2-1	NA	TRBV15	NA	CATSRDRHNEQFF	TGTGCCACCAGCAGAGATCGACACAATGAGCAGTTCTTC
16	TRBJ1-2	few	TRBV7-3	NA	CASSLTEGRRISGYTF	TGTGCCAGCAGCTTAACCGAGGGCAGACGAATTAGTGGCTACACCTTC
14	TRBJ1-6	once	TRBV28	NA	CASSFYPNNSPLHF	TGTGCCAGCAGTTTCTACCCGAATAATTCACCCCTCCACTTT
14	TRBJ1-5	NA	TRBV15	NA	CATTPGGNNQPQHF	TGTGCCACCACGCCGGGGGGGAATAATCAGCCCCAGCATTTT
14	TRBJ2-1	NA	TRBV19	TRBD2	CASSSGSNYNEQFF	TGTGCCAGTAGTAGCGGGAGTAACTACAATGAGCAGTTCTTC
16	TRBJ2-5	NA	TRBV28	TRBD2	CASSLGSGLGGETQYF	TGTGCCAGCAGTTTAGGATCGGGATTGGGAGGGGAGACCCAGTACTTC
16	TRBJ2-2	NA	TRBV5-1	NA	CASSFIAGLMNGELFF	TGCGCCAGCAGCTTTATTGCAGGGCTAATGAACGGGGAGCTGTTTTTT
14	TRBJ2-7	NA	TRBV6-5	NA	CASSYGGGTYEQYF	TGTGCCAGCAGTTACGGAGGGGGAACCTACGAGCAGTACTTC
19	TRBJ2-1	NA	TRBV4-2	TRBD2	CASSQDGTSGGGTYNEQFF	TGTGCCAGCAGCCAAGATGGGACTAGCGGGGGAGGGACCTACAATGAGCAGTTCTTC
15	TRBJ2-7	NA	TRBV27	TRBD2	CASSLGTSGMYEQYF	TGTGCCAGCAGTTTGGGGACTAGCGGGATGTACGAGCAGTACTTC
13	TRBJ2-2	NA	TRBV5-4	NA	CASSPPGPGELFF	TGTGCCAGCAGCCCGCCGGGGCCCGGGGAGCTGTTTTTT
17	TRBJ1-3	NA	TRBV6-1	NA	CASSDRAWGRLGNTIYF	TGTGCCAGCAGTGATCGGGCTTGGGGTCGACTTGGAAACACCATATATTTT
12	TRBJ1-3	NA	TRBV19	TRBD1	CASSMDRNTIYF	TGTGCCAGTAGTATGGACAGGAACACCATATATTTT
16	TRBJ2-3	NA	TRBV5-1	NA	CASSLADSPSTDTQYF	TGCGCCAGCAGCTTGGCCGACAGCCCTAGCACAGATACGCAGTATTTT
16	TRBJ2-1	NA	TRBV11-1	TRBD2	CASRLPLAGGYNEQFF	TGTGCCAGCAGATTACCCCTAGCGGGGGGTTACAATGAGCAGTTCTTC
13	TRBJ1-1	NA	TRBV7-2	NA	CASSLRGGTEAFF	TGTGCCAGCAGCTTACGGGGGGGCACTGAAGCTTTCTTT
13	TRBJ2-3	NA	TRBV9	NA	CASSVGGGGTQYF	TGTGCCAGCAGCGTGGGGGGAGGAGGAACGCAGTATTTT
13	TRBJ2-7	NA	TRBV7-8	NA	CASKIFRGGEQYF	TGTGCCAGCAAAATTTTTCGGGGAGGCGAGCAGTACTTC
14	TRBJ2-1	NA	TRBV11-2	NA	CASSSQARDNEQFF	TGTGCCAGCAGTTCCCAAGCTAGAGACAATGAGCAGTTCTTC
14	TRBJ1-6	once	TRBV10-3	TRBD1	CATRDSLENSPLHF	TGTGCCACCCGGGACAGTTTGGAAAATTCACCCCTCCACTTT
16	TRBJ2-1	NA	TRBV4-3	TRBD2	CASSLRRGGLYNEQFF	TGCGCCAGCAGCCTACGGCGGGGGGGCTTGTACAATGAGCAGTTCTTC
16	TRBJ2-7	NA	TRBV7-9	TRBD2	CASSLAPAGGAYEQYF	TGTGCCAGCAGCTTAGCGCCAGCGGGGGGTGCCTACGAGCAGTACTTC
18	TRBJ1-6	NA	TRBV5-4	NA	CASSLRVRPSSYNSPLHF	TGTGCCAGCAGCTTGCGAGTCCGACCCAGCTCCTATAATTCACCCCTCCACTTT
14	TRBJ1-2	NA	TRBV5-6	NA	CASSLAVGGDGYTF	TGTGCCAGCAGCTTGGCGGTGGGCGGCGATGGCTACACCTTC